The rows below give T cell receptor beta chains drawn from one sample of a study of shared clonotypes between healthy human individuals. The table came from immunoSEQ multiplex PCR; TCRdb's copy has only in-frame clones and leaves some out. The table has 550,000 to 650,000 clones, around 96% seen once. Sequencing was done on a sample of naive CD8+ T cells sorted from blood. The receptors shown here come from a woman in her thirties in good health. Both conserved end residues are part of each CDR3. A D gene is named only where the DNA matches it firmly. Clone size is not always given. Where it is, it says once, few, many or a class for expanded clones.

V gene	clone size	J gene	D gene	CDR3 length	CDR3 DNA	CDR3 protein
TRBV6-5	few	TRBJ2-1	.	15	TGTGCCAGCAGCGCGGCCTCGGACTCCTCCAATGAGCAGTTCTTC	CASSAASDSSNEQFF
TRBV15	.	TRBJ2-5	TRBD2	14	TGTGCCACCAGCAGTGGGGGGGTGACGGAGACCCAGTACTTC	CATSSGGVTETQYF
TRBV28	.	TRBJ2-3	TRBD2	16	TGTGCCAGCAGTTGGGTAGGACTAGCGGGAGGAGATACGCAGTATTTT	CASSWVGLAGGDTQYF
TRBV20-1	.	TRBJ2-5	.	11	TGCAGTGCTAGAGATTCCGGGACCCAGTACTTC	CSARDSGTQYF
TRBV25-1	.	TRBJ2-5	.	11	TGTGCCAGCAGTGCAGCGGAGACCCAGTACTTC	CASSAAETQYF
TRBV5-4	.	TRBJ2-1	.	17	TGTGCCAGCAGCTGGGGCCCATTGTCAAGCTCCTACAATGAGCAGTTCTTC	CASSWGPLSSSYNEQFF
TRBV28	once	TRBJ1-1	.	15	TGTGCCAGCAGTCCCCAGGACGGTGAGCCCACTGAAGCTTTCTTT	CASSPQDGEPTEAFF
TRBV6-1	.	TRBJ1-5	.	14	TGTGCCAGCAGCAGGGAAAATAGCAATCAGCCCCAGCATTTT	CASSRENSNQPQHF
TRBV9	.	TRBJ1-1	.	14	TGTGCCAGCAGCGTATCCACTTTGAACACTGAAGCTTTCTTT	CASSVSTLNTEAFF
TRBV6-5	.	TRBJ2-1	TRBD2	16	TGTGCCAGCAGTTATTCGATACTAGCGGGAGCGCGTGAGCAGTTCTTC	CASSYSILAGAREQFF
TRBV5-5	.	TRBJ2-7	TRBD1	17	TGTGCCAGCAGCTTGGGGGGACAGGGAAGGGTGTCCTACGAGCAGTACTTC	CASSLGGQGRVSYEQYF
TRBV28	.	TRBJ1-5	.	14	TGTGCCAGCAGTTTAAGGATGCTCAATCAGCCCCAGCATTTT	CASSLRMLNQPQHF
TRBV7-6	.	TRBJ2-1	TRBD2	16	TGTGCCAGCAGTTCGCCTACTAGCGGGAAAGGCAATGAGCAGTTCTTC	CASSSPTSGKGNEQFF
TRBV19	.	TRBJ2-2	.	15	TGTGCCAGTACCCTGTGGGGGGCGAACACCGGGGAGCTGTTTTTT	CASTLWGANTGELFF
TRBV29-1	.	TRBJ2-1	.	11	TGCAGCGCCTGGGGAGAGGGTCGGCAGTTCTTC	CSAWGEGRQFF
TRBV6-6	.	TRBJ1-1	.	12	TGTGCCAGCTCGGGGTTAGGCACTGAAGCTTTCTTT	CASSGLGTEAFF
TRBV18	.	TRBJ2-1	.	15	TGTGCCAGCTCACCAACGAGGGGCAACTACAATGAGCAGTTCTTC	CASSPTRGNYNEQFF
TRBV5-1	.	TRBJ1-5	.	14	TGCGCCAGCAGCTTGGGACGTGGCAATCAGCCCCAGCATTTT	CASSLGRGNQPQHF
TRBV28	.	TRBJ1-2	.	13	TGTGCCAGCAGTTTAGCAGAGGCGGATGGCTACACCTTC	CASSLAEADGYTF
TRBV11-2	.	TRBJ2-7	.	12	TGTGCCAGCAGCCCCGGGACCTACGAGCAGTACTTC	CASSPGTYEQYF
TRBV7-8	.	TRBJ2-7	TRBD2	16	TGTGCCAGCAGCTCGACTAGCGGGAGGGCCGCCTACGAGCAGTACTTC	CASSSTSGRAAYEQYF
TRBV6-5	.	TRBJ2-1	TRBD2	15	TGTGCCAGCAGTTACTCGGCGGGAGGATACAATGAGCAGTTCTTC	CASSYSAGGYNEQFF
TRBV28	.	TRBJ1-1	.	14	TGTGCCAGCAGTTTCGCGGGCGCCGGCACTGAAGCTTTCTTT	CASSFAGAGTEAFF
TRBV27	.	TRBJ2-1	.	16	TGTGCCAGCAGCAAGATTAAGCGGAGCTCCTACAATGAGCAGTTCTTC	CASSKIKRSSYNEQFF
TRBV7-9	.	TRBJ1-2	.	15	TGTGCCAGCAGCTTTCCGGCGGGGATAGACTATGGCTACACCTTC	CASSFPAGIDYGYTF
TRBV7-2	.	TRBJ2-7	.	12	TGTGCCAGCAGCTTGGCTCGGCACGAGCAGTACTTC	CASSLARHEQYF
TRBV28	.	TRBJ1-3	TRBD1	17	TGTGCCAGCAGTTTATTTGGGACAGGGATCTCTGGAAACACCATATATTTT	CASSLFGTGISGNTIYF
TRBV28	.	TRBJ2-1	TRBD2	15	TGTGCCAGCGGTCCCGGGACTAGCGGTTACAATGAGCAGTTCTTC	CASGPGTSGYNEQFF
TRBV27	.	TRBJ1-2	.	16	TGTGCCAGCAGTCCTAACACCGGGACCGCGGCGGGTGGCTACACCTTC	CASSPNTGTAAGGYTF
TRBV10-2	.	TRBJ2-7	.	16	TGCGCCAGCAGTGATTACAACCGGGACTTCTTCTACGAGCAGTACTTC	CASSDYNRDFFYEQYF
TRBV6-5	.	TRBJ1-2	.	14	TGTGCCAGCAGTTACCGCGGCTCTAACTATGGCTACACCTTC	CASSYRGSNYGYTF
TRBV7-9	once	TRBJ2-7	TRBD1	14	TGTGCCAGCACCAGGACAGGGGGCGGCTACGAGCAGTACTTC	CASTRTGGGYEQYF
TRBV7-8	once	TRBJ2-6	.	14	TGTGCCAGCAGCTTAGTGGCTGGGGCCAACGTCCTGACTTTC	CASSLVAGANVLTF
TRBV15	.	TRBJ1-1	TRBD1	15	TGTGCCACCAGCAGAGAGAGGGGGCGCCGAGTTGAAGCTTTCTTT	CATSRERGRRVEAFF
TRBV30	.	TRBJ1-4	TRBD1	15	TGTGCCTGGAGAGATGGACAGGGGGTGTGGGAAAAACTGTTTTTT	CAWRDGQGVWEKLFF
TRBV19	.	TRBJ2-6	.	14	TGTGCCAGTATGGATCGACGGCGGCCCAACGTCCTGACTTTC	CASMDRRRPNVLTF
TRBV28	.	TRBJ2-1	TRBD1	16	TGTGCCAGCAGTCCAAACTCTGGACAGGGCTACAATGAGCAGTTCTTC	CASSPNSGQGYNEQFF
TRBV28	.	TRBJ1-5	.	14	TGTGCCAGCAGAGGGACAAGTAGCAATCAGCCCCAGCATTTT	CASRGTSSNQPQHF
TRBV7-3	.	TRBJ2-5	.	13	TGTGCCAGCAGCCCAACCCTGGGGGAGACCCAGTACTTC	CASSPTLGETQYF
TRBV28	.	TRBJ2-1	TRBD2	15	TGTGCCAGCAGTTTGTGGTCTAGCGGGACGAATGAGCAGTTCTTC	CASSLWSSGTNEQFF
TRBV4-1	.	TRBJ2-3	TRBD2	17	TGCGCCAGCAGCCCTCTCGGACTAGCGGAGAACACAGATACGCAGTATTTT	CASSPLGLAENTDTQYF
TRBV5-1	.	TRBJ2-1	TRBD2	15	TGCGCCAGCAGCTTTGCGGGAGGCCCCTACAATGAGCAGTTCTTC	CASSFAGGPYNEQFF
TRBV6-1	once	TRBJ2-7	TRBD2	14	TGTGCCAGCGGGTTAGCGGGAGGGCGTTACGAGCAGTACTTC	CASGLAGGRYEQYF
TRBV28	.	TRBJ2-3	.	13	TGTGCCAGCAGACAAGTACCGGGGCAGACGCAGTATTTT	CASRQVPGQTQYF
TRBV19	.	TRBJ2-1	.	16	TGTGCCAGTAGTATAGGAGCGAGTGGACCCTACAATGAGCAGTTCTTC	CASSIGASGPYNEQFF
TRBV28	.	TRBJ2-7	TRBD1	14	TGTGCCAGCAGTATCCGACAGGGTCCTTACGAGCAGTACTTC	CASSIRQGPYEQYF
TRBV7-2	.	TRBJ2-7	TRBD2	16	TGTGCCAGCAGCTCACCTTGGGCGGGAGTAATCTACGAGCAGTACTTC	CASSSPWAGVIYEQYF
TRBV7-2	.	TRBJ2-7	.	16	TGTGCCAGCAGCTTACGCCAAGGGGGGCGAACCTACGAGCAGTACTTC	CASSLRQGGRTYEQYF
TRBV5-4	once	TRBJ2-2	TRBD2	16	TGTGCCAGCAGCAAGGGACTAGCGGGAGACACCGGGGAGCTGTTTTTT	CASSKGLAGDTGELFF
TRBV4-1	.	TRBJ2-3	.	15	TGCGCCAGCAGCCATACTAACACAGCCACAGATACGCAGTATTTT	CASSHTNTATDTQYF